This TCR beta chain was found in a study of shared clonotypes between healthy human individuals. In the study overall: Aged 18 to 49, the donors were two women and a few men. Study-wide findings and caveats: Blood alone was sampled, and tissue repertoires likely differ.

This clone showed up many times. Its target is unknown. Other DNA sequences within the sample encode an identical CDR3. Trimming removed 3 bases from V and 4 bases from J; junction bases left unmatched: 2. Germline V gene sequence: CDR1 SGHRS, CDR2 YFSETQ. This CDR3 has 15 amino acids. The study drew its donors from healthy HIV-negative adults without recent acute infections or vaccinations. Unsorted samples, those not sorted, used roughly 87 million PBMCs for genomic DNA. Repertoires were generated with immunoSEQ multiplex PCR, while TCRdb's copy carries only in-frame clones and drops some. The sample has around 530,000 clones, around 78% seen once.

What was sequenced was PBMCs. The chain couples TRBV5-1 to TRBJ2-1; 12 nucleotides line up with TRBD2. The sequence was collected from a woman aged 40 to 55 in good health. Some clones in this sample may be carry-over from other donors' samples. CDR3 protein: CASSSGLAGYNEQFF. CDR3 DNA sequence: TGCGCCAGCAGCTCTGGACTAGCGGGATACAATGAGCAGTTCTTC.